This T cell receptor beta chain was identified during a study of shared clonotypes between healthy human individuals. The V gene end was trimmed by 0 bases and the J gene end by 5 bases; junction bases not matched to a gene: 6. Germline CDR1 and CDR2: SGDLS and YYNGEE. The CDR3 extends over 16 amino acids. This table comes from immunoSEQ multiplex PCR, and its TCRdb copy is limited to in-frame clones, with some not included. The sample contains a few million clones, roughly 93% of which appear only once. The chain recombines TRBV9 with TRBJ2-2, with 8 positions matching TRBD2. Sequencing input: naive CD4+ T cells from PBMCs. The subset: CD45RA+ positively selected. This sequence originates from a man aged 18 to 29 in good health. Some clones in this sample may be carry-over from other donors' samples. The CDR3 DNA reads as TGTGCCAGCAGCGTAGATCTTCGGGAGGGGACCGGGGAGCTGTTTTTT. Encoded protein: CASSVDLREGTGELFF.